This T cell receptor (beta chain) was sequenced for a study of long-term antiretroviral therapy in people with HIV. Overall study findings and caveats: Diversity rose after ART but stayed below transplant donor controls. Relative to control repertoires, HIV repertoires exhibited narrower CDR3 length ranges.

This clone was detected only once. What it binds is unknown. The germline CDR1 and CDR2 sequences are SGHRS and YFSETQ. This CDR3 contains 17 residues. Trimming took off 0 bases at V and 6 bases at J, with 18 bases between the two ends. The libraries were made with immunoSEQ v3.0 at survey level. Measured with immunoSEQ multiplex PCR; TCRdb has only the in-frame clones, and not every one. The data contain 15,000 to 20,000 clones, around 85% of them seen just once; the ten biggest clones take up roughly 8%. None of the participants with HIV were treated outside the United States. This material consisted of unsorted PBMCs, taken 0.9 years after starting antiretroviral therapy. This receptor was taken from a man aged 18-30 years with HIV. The chain recombines TRBV5-1 with TRBJ2-2, with D maybe TRBD2 (5 bases). CDR3 in amino acids: CASSLAGFSGGPGELFF. The CDR3 DNA follows: TGCGCCAGCAGCTTGGCAGGCTTTTCCGGAGGCCCCGGGGAGCTGTTTTTT.